This T cell receptor (beta chain) emerged from a study of blood T cell repertoires in COVID-19. Clones were read by immunoSEQ multiplex PCR, and TCRdb kept only the in-frame ones, dropping some. The sample lists about 15,000 clones, around 82% seen once, with about 8.9% in the top ten. The receptor was isolated from a human donor in a cohort sampled during active COVID-19. Material for sequencing was peripheral blood.

DNA of the CDR3: TGTGCCAGCAGCCAAGGGAGGGGACAGGTTGGAGATAATTCACCCCTCCACTTT. Amino acid sequence: CASSQGRGQVGDNSPLHF. The gene calls are TRBV4-2 and TRBJ1-6; 8 bases match TRBD1. This CDR3 is 18 amino acids long. V trimming: 1 base; J trimming: 5 bases; junction bases outside the gene matches: 10. In germline, CDR1 is LGHNA, CDR2 YNFKEQ.